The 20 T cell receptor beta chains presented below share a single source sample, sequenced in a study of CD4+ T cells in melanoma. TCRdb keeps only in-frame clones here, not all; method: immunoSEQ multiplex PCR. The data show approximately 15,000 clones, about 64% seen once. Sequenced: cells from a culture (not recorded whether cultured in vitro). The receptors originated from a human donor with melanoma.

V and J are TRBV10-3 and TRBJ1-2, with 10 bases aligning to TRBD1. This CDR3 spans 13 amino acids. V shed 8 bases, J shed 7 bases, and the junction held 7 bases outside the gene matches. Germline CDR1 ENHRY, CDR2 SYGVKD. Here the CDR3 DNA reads TGTGCCATCGGGGACAGGGGAAGACTTGGCTACACCTTC. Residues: CAIGDRGRLGYTF.

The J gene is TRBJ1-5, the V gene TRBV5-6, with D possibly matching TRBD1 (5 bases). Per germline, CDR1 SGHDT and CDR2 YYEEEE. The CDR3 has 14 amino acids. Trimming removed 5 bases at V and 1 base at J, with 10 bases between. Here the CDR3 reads CASSLRDSNQPQHF. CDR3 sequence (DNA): TGTGCCAGCAGTCTCCGGGACAGCAATCAGCCCCAGCATTTT.

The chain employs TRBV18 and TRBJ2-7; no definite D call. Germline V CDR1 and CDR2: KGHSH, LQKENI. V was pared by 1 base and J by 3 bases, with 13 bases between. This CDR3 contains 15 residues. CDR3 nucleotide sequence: TGTGCCAGCTCACCACTGAGTTACCCTAACTACGAGCAGTACTTC. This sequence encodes CASSPLSYPNYEQYF.

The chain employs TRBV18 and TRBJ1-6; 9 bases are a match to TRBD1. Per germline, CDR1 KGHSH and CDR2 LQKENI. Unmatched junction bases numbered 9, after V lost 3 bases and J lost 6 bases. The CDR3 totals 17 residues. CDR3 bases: TGTGCCAGCTCACCCATGGGGACAGGGACCGGTAATTCACCCCTCCACTTT. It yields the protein CASSPMGTGTGNSPLHF. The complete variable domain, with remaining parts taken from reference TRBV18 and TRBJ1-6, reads NAGVMQNPRHLVRRRGQEARLRCSPMKGHSHVYWYRQLPEEGLKFMVYLQKENIIDESGMPKERFSAEFPKEGPSILRIQQVVRGDSAAYFCASSPMGTGTGNSPLHFGNGTRLTVT.

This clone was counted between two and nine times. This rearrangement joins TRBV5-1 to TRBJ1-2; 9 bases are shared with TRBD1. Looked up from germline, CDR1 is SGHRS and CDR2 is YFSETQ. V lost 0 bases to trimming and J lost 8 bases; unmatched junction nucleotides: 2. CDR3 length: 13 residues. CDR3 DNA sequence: TGCGCCAGCAGCTTGGACAGGGGGCAAGGCTACACCTTC. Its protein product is CASSLDRGQGYTF.

CDR3 nucleotides: TGTGCCAGCAGCTTTTTGGCTAACTATGGCTACACCTTC. Amino acids: CASSFLANYGYTF. The chain combines TRBV14 with TRBJ1-2; D is ambiguous. Germline V lookup: CDR1 SGHDN, CDR2 FVKESK. The CDR3 covers 13 residues. With 5 bases removed from V and 0 bases from J, the gap between germline ends came to 7 bases.

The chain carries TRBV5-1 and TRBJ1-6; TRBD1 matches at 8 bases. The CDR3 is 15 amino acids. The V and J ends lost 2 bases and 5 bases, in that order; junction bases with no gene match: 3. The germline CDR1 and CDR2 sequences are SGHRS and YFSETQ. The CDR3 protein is CASSLQGVDNSPLHF. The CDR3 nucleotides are TGCGCCAGCAGCTTACAGGGGGTGGATAATTCACCCCTCCACTTT. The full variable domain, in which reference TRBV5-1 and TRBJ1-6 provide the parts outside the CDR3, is KAGVTQTPRYLIKTRGQQVTLSCSPISGHRSVSWYQQTPGQGLQFLFEYFSETQRNKGNFPGRFSGRQFSNSRSEMNVSTLELGDSALYLCASSLQGVDNSPLHFGNGTRLTVT.

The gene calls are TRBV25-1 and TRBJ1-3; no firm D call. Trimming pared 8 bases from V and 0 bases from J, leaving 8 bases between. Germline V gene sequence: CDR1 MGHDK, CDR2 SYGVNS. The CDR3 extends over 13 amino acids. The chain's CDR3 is CASRGSSGNTIYF. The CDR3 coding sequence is TGTGCCAGCCGGGGAAGCTCTGGAAACACCATATATTTT.

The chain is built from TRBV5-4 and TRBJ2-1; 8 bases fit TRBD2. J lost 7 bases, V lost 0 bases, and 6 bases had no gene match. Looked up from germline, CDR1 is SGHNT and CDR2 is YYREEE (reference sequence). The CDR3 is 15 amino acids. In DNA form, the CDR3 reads TGTGCCAGCAGCTTGGGGCGGGGGGTCGAGAATGAGCAGTTCTTC. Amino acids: CASSLGRGVENEQFF.

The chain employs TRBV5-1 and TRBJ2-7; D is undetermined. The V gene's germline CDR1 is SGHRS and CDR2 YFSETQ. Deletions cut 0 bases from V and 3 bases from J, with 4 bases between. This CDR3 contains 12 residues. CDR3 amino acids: CASSLVGYEQYF. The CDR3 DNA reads TGCGCCAGCAGCTTGGTCGGCTACGAGCAGTACTTC.

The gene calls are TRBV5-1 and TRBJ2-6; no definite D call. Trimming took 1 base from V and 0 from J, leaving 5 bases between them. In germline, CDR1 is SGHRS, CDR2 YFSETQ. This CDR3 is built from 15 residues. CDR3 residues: CASSLFISGANVLTF. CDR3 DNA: TGCGCCAGCAGCTTGTTCATCTCTGGGGCCAACGTCCTGACTTTC.

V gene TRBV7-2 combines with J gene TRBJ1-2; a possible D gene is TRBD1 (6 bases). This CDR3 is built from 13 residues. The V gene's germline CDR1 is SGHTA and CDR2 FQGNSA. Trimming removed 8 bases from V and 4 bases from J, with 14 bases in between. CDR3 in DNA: TGTGCCAGCTGGGACACCCGTGGCTATGGCTACACCTTC. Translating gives CASWDTRGYGYTF.

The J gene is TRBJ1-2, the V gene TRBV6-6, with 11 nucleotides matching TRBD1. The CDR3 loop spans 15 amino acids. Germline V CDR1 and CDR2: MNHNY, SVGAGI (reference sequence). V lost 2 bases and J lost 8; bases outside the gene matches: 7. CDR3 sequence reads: CASSYGGQGAYGYTF. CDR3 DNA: TGTGCCAGCAGTTACGGAGGACAGGGGGCGTACGGCTACACCTTC.

CDR3 sequence (DNA): TGCGCCAGCAGCCTTCGGACTAGCGGGGGGATATACAATGAGCAGTTCTTC. Its translation: CASSLRTSGGIYNEQFF. The genes are TRBV4-1 and TRBJ2-1; 14 bases fit TRBD2. The germline CDR1 and CDR2 sequences are MGHRA and YSYEKL. Trimming cost V 4 bases and J 4 bases; bases outside gene matches: 6. The CDR3 contains 17 residues.

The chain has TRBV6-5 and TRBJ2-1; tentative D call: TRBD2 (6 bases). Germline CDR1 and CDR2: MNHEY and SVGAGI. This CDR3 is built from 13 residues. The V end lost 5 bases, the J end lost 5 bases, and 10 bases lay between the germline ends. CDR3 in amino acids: CASSKLADNEQFF. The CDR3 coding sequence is TGTGCCAGCAGTAAACTAGCAGACAATGAGCAGTTCTTC.

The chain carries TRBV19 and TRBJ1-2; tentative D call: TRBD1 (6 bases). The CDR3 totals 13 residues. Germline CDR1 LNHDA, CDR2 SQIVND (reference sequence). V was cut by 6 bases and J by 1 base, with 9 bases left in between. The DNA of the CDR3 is TGTGCCAGTAGCACGGACAGTAACTATGGCTACACCTTC. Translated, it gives CASSTDSNYGYTF.

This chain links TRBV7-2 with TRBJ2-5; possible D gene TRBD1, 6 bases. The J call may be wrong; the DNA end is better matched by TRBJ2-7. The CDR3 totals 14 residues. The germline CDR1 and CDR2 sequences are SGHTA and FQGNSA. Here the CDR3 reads CASSYRTVRNEQYF. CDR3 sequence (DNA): TGTGCCAGCAGCTATCGGACAGTAAGGAACGAGCAGTACTTC.

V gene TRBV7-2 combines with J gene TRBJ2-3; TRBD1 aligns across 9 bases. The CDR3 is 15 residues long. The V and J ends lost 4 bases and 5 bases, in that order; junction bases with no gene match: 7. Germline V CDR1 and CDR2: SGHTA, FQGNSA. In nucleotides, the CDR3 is TGTGCCAGCAGCTCCTACAGGGGGCGTGGAGATACGCAGTATTTT. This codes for CASSSYRGRGDTQYF.

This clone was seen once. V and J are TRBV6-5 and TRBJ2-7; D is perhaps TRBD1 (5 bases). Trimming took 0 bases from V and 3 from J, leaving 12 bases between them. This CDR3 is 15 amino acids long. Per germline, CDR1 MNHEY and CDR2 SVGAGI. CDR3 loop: CASSYSTATLYEQYF. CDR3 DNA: TGTGCCAGCAGTTACTCGACAGCAACCCTCTACGAGCAGTACTTC.

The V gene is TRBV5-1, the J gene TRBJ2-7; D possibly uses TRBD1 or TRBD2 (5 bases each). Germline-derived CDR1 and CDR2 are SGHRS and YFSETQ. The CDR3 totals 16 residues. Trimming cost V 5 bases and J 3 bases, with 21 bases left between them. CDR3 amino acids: CASRNSIDSGLYEQYF. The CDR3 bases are TGCGCCAGCAGAAACTCAATCGACAGCGGTCTCTACGAGCAGTACTTC.